Shown below are 6 T cell receptor beta chains from a single sample sequenced in a study of shared T cell receptors in the human thymus. TCRdb's copy holds only in-frame clones and misses some; the assay was immunoSEQ multiplex PCR. The table lists more than 300,000 clones, approximately 95% of them singletons, with about 0.02% in the top ten. Sequenced sample: thymocytes. The receptors stem from a human donor.

This chain links TRBV19 with TRBJ1-5, with D possibly TRBD1 on 5 matching bases. Germline V lookup: CDR1 LNHDA, CDR2 SQIVND (reference sequence). This CDR3 has 12 residues. Trimming left V 6 bases short and J 9 bases short, with 12 bases between. CDR3 loop: CASSPLGLPQHF. Here the CDR3 DNA reads TGTGCCAGTAGCCCCCTGGGGCTGCCCCAGCATTTT.

The J gene is TRBJ2-7, the V gene TRBV7-8, with 7 positions matching TRBD1. Trimming cost V 5 bases and J 2 bases; bases outside gene matches: 3. The germline gives CDR1 SGHVS, CDR2 FQNEAQ. The CDR3 consists of 13 residues. The CDR3 DNA reads as TGTGCCAGCAGCATTGACAGGGCCTACGAGCAGTACTTC. This gives the protein CASSIDRAYEQYF.

This rearrangement joins TRBV28 to TRBJ2-7, with D possibly being TRBD1 (5 bases). Looked up from germline, CDR1 is MDHEN and CDR2 is SYDVKM. V shed 7 bases and J shed 5 bases, with 15 bases lying between them. This CDR3 is built from 13 residues. The CDR3 DNA sequence: TGTGCCAGCACGGGCAGGGCGCCCCACGAGCAGTACTTC. Protein product: CASTGRAPHEQYF.

This sequence joins TRBV5-4 and TRBJ2-1; TRBD2 agrees at 7 bases. The junction had 14 bases not matched to a gene; V was cut back by 4 bases and J by 10 bases. Germline-derived CDR1 and CDR2 are SGHNT and YYREEE (reference sequence). The CDR3 totals 15 residues. This CDR3 is CASSPLGGGPGEQFF. In nucleotides, the CDR3 is TGTGCCAGCAGCCCCTTGGGGGGAGGGCCAGGGGAGCAGTTCTTC.

The chain joins TRBV19 to TRBJ2-7; 7 positions agree with TRBD2. Trimming at V came to 0 bases and at J to 4 bases, leaving 6 bases not matched to a gene. This CDR3 is built from 15 residues. The germline V gene encodes CDR1 LNHDA and CDR2 SQIVND (reference sequence). The CDR3 DNA follows: TGTGCCAGTAGTATAGAGGGGCGGGAGCGGTACGAGCAGTACTTC. Its protein product is CASSIEGRERYEQYF.

V gene TRBV27 combines with J gene TRBJ2-7; perhaps TRBD1 as D (6 bases). The CDR3 runs 17 residues. With 4 bases removed from V and 3 bases from J, the gap between germline ends came to 22 bases. CDR1 MNHEY and CDR2 SMNVEV come from the germline V gene (reference sequence). The DNA of the CDR3 is TGTGCCAGCAGTTCAGACAGGTTTGGCTCTAAGTTCTACGAGCAGTACTTC. Translated: CASSSDRFGSKFYEQYF.